This T cell receptor beta chain was profiled in a study of CD8+ T cells in alopecia areata. On the study more broadly: Dosing with tofacitinib proceeded for 6 to 18 months, followed by 6 months off drug. Findings of the study overall: Greater clonality was observed in lesional scalp samples, especially alopecia totalis/universalis, versus normal scalp.

RNA was isolated and reverse transcribed to cDNA, the sequencing template. Sequenced by immunoSEQ multiplex PCR; TCRdb stores in-frame clones only, minus some. The sample lists more than 200,000 clones; less than 80% were seen once. Concerning this clone itself: Antigen unknown.

Germline assignment: CDR1 SQVTM and CDR2 ANQGSEA. Trimming removed 7 bases from V and 1 base from J; junction bases left unmatched: 11. There are 15 residues in the CDR3. This TCR was recovered from a human donor with alopecia areata. Sequenced material: CD4+ T cells sorted from blood, taken at week 0. V usage is TRBV29-1 and J usage is TRBJ2-7; 9 bases align to TRBD1. The CDR3 DNA reads as TGCAGCGCCGATTTGGGACAGGGTGGATCCTACGAGCAGTACTTC. This codes for CSADLGQGGSYEQYF.